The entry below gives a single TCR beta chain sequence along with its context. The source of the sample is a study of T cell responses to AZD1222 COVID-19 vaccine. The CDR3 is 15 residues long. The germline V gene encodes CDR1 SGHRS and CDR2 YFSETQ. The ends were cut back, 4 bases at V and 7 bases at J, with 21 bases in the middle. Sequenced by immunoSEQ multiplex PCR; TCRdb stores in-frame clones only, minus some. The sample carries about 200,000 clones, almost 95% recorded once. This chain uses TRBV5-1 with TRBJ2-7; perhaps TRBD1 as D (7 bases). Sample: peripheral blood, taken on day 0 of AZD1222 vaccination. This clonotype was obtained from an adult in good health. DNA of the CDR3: TGCGCCAGCAGCCCGGCGGTGCAGGGGGGTGGGGAGCAGTACTTC. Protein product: CASSPAVQGGGEQYF.